The 32 T cell receptor beta chains below come from one sample, sequenced in a study of shared clonotypes between healthy human individuals (dated by TCRdb to 2018 to 2021). Receptors were amplified or captured by the immunoSEQ multiplex PCR assay. TCRdb mirrors the immuneACCESS table, restricted to in-frame sequences. Some clones are absent from its copies; in checked studies, under half trace to an unresolved V gene, and the reason for the others is unknown. In all, the sample holds 600,000 to 750,000 clones, and roughly 87% of those were seen once. The leading ten clones occupy approximately 35% of the sample. Sequencing was performed on memory CD8+ T cells from PBMCs. The cell subset or site label of this sample denotes: CD45RO+ cells pooled with CCR7-negative TemRA cells. These receptor sequences come from a man aged 18 to 35 in good health. Some clones in this sample may be carry-over from other donors' samples.

V is TRBV4-1 and J is TRBJ2-3, with 7 nucleotides matching TRBD2. V shed 3 bases, J shed 1 base, and the junction held 13 bases outside the gene matches. Looked up from germline, CDR1 is MGHRA and CDR2 is YSYEKL. The CDR3 extends over 18 amino acids. The CDR3 loop reads CASSQAGTMFRRTDTQYF. DNA for the CDR3: TGCGCCAGCAGCCAGGCCGGGACTATGTTTCGACGCACAGATACGCAGTATTTT.

The chain links TRBV7-9 to TRBJ2-1; D is unresolved. CDR3 length: 13 amino acids. Germline lookup yields CDR1 SEHNR and CDR2 FQNEAQ (reference sequence). V dropped 8 bases and J dropped 4 bases, with 12 bases sitting between them. CDR3 protein: CASEKASYNEQFF. The CDR3, as DNA: TGTGCCAGCGAAAAGGCCTCATACAATGAGCAGTTCTTC.

In its sample, this clone was seen once. The V and J genes are TRBV28 and TRBJ1-2; maybe TRBD1 (5 bases). The CDR3 totals 17 residues. Trimming removed 4 bases at V and 4 bases at J, with 22 bases between. Germline loops: CDR1 MDHEN, CDR2 SYDVKM. DNA for the CDR3: TGTGCCAGCAGTTCATCGTCCGAACAGGAATCGGTCTATGGCTACACCTTC. Translation gives CASSSSSEQESVYGYTF.

This chain uses TRBV7-9 with TRBJ2-4; 7 bases map to TRBD1. Germline V CDR1 and CDR2: SEHNR, FQNEAQ (reference sequence). This CDR3 has 16 residues. The V segment lost 3 bases and the J segment 3 bases; nucleotides outside the gene matches: 8. The CDR3 region is CASSLASGQLKNIQYF. The CDR3 DNA reads as TGTGCCAGCAGCTTGGCCTCGGGACAGCTCAAAAACATTCAGTACTTC.

The rearrangement links TRBV27 to TRBJ2-7, with D perhaps TRBD1 (6 bases). The CDR3 length is 14 residues. CDR1 is MNHEY and CDR2 is SMNVEV in the germline V gene (reference sequence). V lost 5 bases, J lost 6 bases, and 17 bases lay in between. CDR3 DNA sequence: TGTGCCAGCAGTCTCTATACAGGGCCTCGCGAGCAGTACTTC. Amino acids: CASSLYTGPREQYF.

The genes are TRBV27 and TRBJ2-1, with 8 bases aligning to TRBD2. Germline V lookup: CDR1 MNHEY, CDR2 SMNVEV (reference sequence). This CDR3 has 13 residues. V lost 6 bases and J lost 9; bases outside the gene matches: 7. The CDR3 here is CASRGTRGIEQFF. For the CDR3, the DNA is TGTGCCAGCAGGGGGACTAGAGGGATTGAGCAGTTCTTC.

The V and J genes are TRBV6-1 and TRBJ2-2; 9 bases match TRBD1. The V and J ends lost 5 bases and 8 bases, in that order; junction bases with no gene match: 6. This CDR3 region has 14 residues. Germline CDR1 MNHNS, CDR2 SASEGT. CDR3: CASSIQGALGELFF. The CDR3 nucleotides read TGTGCCAGCAGTATACAGGGGGCTCTGGGGGAGCTGTTTTTT.

The chain is built from TRBV14 and TRBJ1-2; tentative D call: TRBD1 (6 bases). The germline V gene encodes CDR1 SGHDN and CDR2 FVKESK. Deletions cut 3 bases from V and 8 bases from J, with 13 bases between. The CDR3 consists of 13 residues. CDR3 loop: CASSQGGHYGYTF. CDR3 DNA: TGTGCCAGCAGCCAGGGGGGGCATTACGGCTACACCTTC.

The chain uses TRBV28 and TRBJ2-1; 10 nucleotides align to TRBD1. This CDR3 comprises 13 residues. The germline CDR1 and CDR2 sequences are MDHEN and SYDVKM. V was clipped by 4 bases and J by 8 bases; unmatched bases: 2. The CDR3: CASSSGTGDEQFF. The CDR3 DNA sequence: TGTGCCAGCAGTTCGGGGACAGGGGATGAGCAGTTCTTC.

The chain recombines TRBV7-3 with TRBJ2-5; possible D gene TRBD2, 5 bases. Deletions cut 4 bases from V and 5 bases from J, with 11 bases between. This CDR3 is built from 13 residues. The germline V gene encodes CDR1 SGHTA and CDR2 FQGTGA. The CDR3 loop is CASSSGLLETQYF. For the CDR3, the DNA is TGTGCCAGCAGCTCCGGACTGTTGGAGACCCAGTACTTC.

V and J are TRBV27 and TRBJ1-2; D not resolved. Germline V lookup: CDR1 MNHEY, CDR2 SMNVEV (reference sequence). This CDR3 has 15 amino acids. Between the trimmed V and J ends, which lost 4 bases and 4 bases, there was a span of 16 bases. This chain's CDR3 is CASSSVLGLAYGYTF. Written as DNA, the CDR3 is TGTGCCAGCAGTTCAGTTCTGGGTCTCGCCTATGGCTACACCTTC.

The chain links TRBV9 to TRBJ1-5; D perhaps matches TRBD1 (5 bases). The V end lost 5 bases, the J end lost 5 bases, and 20 bases lay between the germline ends. This CDR3 has 16 residues. Germline values: CDR1 SGDLS, CDR2 YYNGEE. The CDR3 region has the DNA TGTGCCAGCAGACAATCCCCGGGCAGGGAGGATCAGCCCCAGCATTTT. As protein: CASRQSPGREDQPQHF. The full variable domain, its missing parts supplied by reference TRBV9 and TRBJ1-5, is DSGVTQTPKHLITATGQRVTLRCSPRSGDLSVYWYQQSLDQGLQFLIQYYNGEERAKGNILERFSAQQFPDLHSELNLSSLELGDSALYFCASRQSPGREDQPQHFGDGTRLSIL.

This chain connects TRBV7-2 to TRBJ2-7, with D possibly TRBD2 on 6 matching bases. Trimming left V 3 bases short and J 2 bases short, with 17 bases between. The CDR3 spans 16 residues. The germline CDR1 and CDR2 sequences are SGHTA and FQGNSA. The CDR3 loop is CASSLGFGGTPYEQYF. The CDR3 region has the DNA TGTGCCAGCAGCTTGGGGTTTGGCGGGACCCCCTACGAGCAGTACTTC.

This chain uses TRBV7-3 with TRBJ2-1; 8 positions agree with TRBD2. Looked up from germline, CDR1 is SGHTA and CDR2 is FQGTGA. The CDR3 covers 13 residues. After removal of 5 bases from V and 9 bases from J, the junction contained 6 bases not matched to a gene. CDR3 nucleotides: TGTGCCAGCAGCCCCGGGGGGGGGCTTGAGCAGTTCTTC. Translated: CASSPGGGLEQFF.

This sequence joins TRBV4-1 and TRBJ1-2, with D possibly matching TRBD1 (6 bases). Germline CDR1 is MGHRA and CDR2 is YSYEKL. CDR3 length: 13 residues. V was shortened by 4 bases and J by 11 bases, with 17 bases between the two germline ends. The CDR3 coding sequence is TGCGCCAGCAGCCCCCGAGGGGGTTTCATTTACACCTTC. Translating it yields CASSPRGGFIYTF.

This chain connects TRBV4-1 to TRBJ2-7; TRBD2 matches at 11 bases. V trimming: 3 bases; J trimming: 3 bases; junction bases outside the gene matches: 7. The germline V gene encodes CDR1 MGHRA and CDR2 YSYEKL. The CDR3 is made up of 16 amino acids. CDR3 nucleotides: TGCGCCAGCAGCCATGCTCTAGCGGGAGGTATCTACGAGCAGTACTTC. Residues: CASSHALAGGIYEQYF.

The gene calls are TRBV28 and TRBJ2-5; D gene unclear. V lost 3 bases to trimming and J lost 12 bases, with 23 bases between them. CDR1 and CDR2 from the germline V gene are MDHEN and SYDVKM. The CDR3 has 15 amino acids. Written as DNA, the CDR3 is TGTGCCAGCAGTTTTGGACGGTCTGGGCGAAGTTGTGAGTACTTC. Its translation is CASSFGRSGRSCEYF.

Written as DNA, the CDR3 is TGTGCCAGCAGCCTAGGGACAGTCTATGGCTACACCTTC. Its translation: CASSLGTVYGYTF. J is TRBJ1-2 and V is TRBV6-6; 7 bases are a match to TRBD1. CDR1 MNHNY and CDR2 SVGAGI come from the germline V gene (reference sequence). V trimming: 6 bases; J trimming: 4 bases; junction bases outside the gene matches: 5. CDR3 length: 13 amino acids.

V usage is TRBV9 and J usage is TRBJ2-7, with TRBD1 as a possible D gene (6 bases). V was trimmed by 3 bases and J by 1 base, leaving 11 bases between them. Per the germline V gene, CDR1 is SGDLS and CDR2 is YYNGEE. This CDR3 has 14 residues. The CDR3, as DNA: TGTGCCAGCAGCGCGCAGGGGTCTTCCTACGAGCAGTACTTC. It encodes CASSAQGSSYEQYF. The full variable domain, with the rest looked up from reference TRBV9 and TRBJ2-7, is DSGVTQTPKHLITATGQRVTLRCSPRSGDLSVYWYQQSLDQGLQFLIQYYNGEERAKGNILERFSAQQFPDLHSELNLSSLELGDSALYFCASSAQGSSYEQYFGPGTRLTVT.

The rearrangement uses TRBV4-1 and TRBJ1-5, with D unclear. There are 16 residues in the CDR3. From germline, CDR1 is MGHRA and CDR2 YSYEKL. Trimming removed 1 base from V and 0 bases from J, with 10 bases in between. CDR3 loop: CASSQVGSLSNQPQHF. For the CDR3, the DNA is TGCGCCAGCAGCCAAGTCGGAAGCCTTAGCAATCAGCCCCAGCATTTT.

The rearrangement uses TRBV28 and TRBJ1-3, with TRBD1 matching 10 bases. Germline V gene lookup returns CDR1 MDHEN and CDR2 SYDVKM. The V gene end was trimmed by 0 bases and the J gene end by 4 bases; junction bases not matched to a gene: 9. The CDR3 spans 18 residues. The CDR3 spells CASSLWSDRGREGNTIYF. DNA of the CDR3: TGTGCCAGCAGTTTATGGTCCGACAGGGGGCGCGAGGGAAACACCATATATTTT.

Here the CDR3 DNA reads TGTGCCAGCAGCTTGGCAGCTAGCTCCTACGAGCAGTACTTC. It specifies CASSLAASSYEQYF. The rearrangement joins TRBV5-6 to TRBJ2-7, with D hard to call. The CDR3 is 14 residues long. Germline CDR1 is SGHDT and CDR2 is YYEEEE. The germline V and J ends were trimmed by 0 bases and 0 bases, with 7 bases remaining between them.

Regarding this clone: This sequence may be a read error, since a much larger clone differs from it by one base. In the same sample, other DNA sequences code for this CDR3. The V gene is TRBV6-4, the J gene TRBJ2-2; the D is unclear. In germline, CDR1 is MRHNA, CDR2 SNTAGT. V was pared by 0 bases and J by 3 bases, with 2 bases between. The CDR3 consists of 13 residues. CDR3 sequence (DNA): TGTGCCAGCAGTGACTCAGACACCGGGGAGCTGTTTTTT. This codes for CASSDSDTGELFF.

The gene calls are TRBV11-2 and TRBJ2-7; 7 bases fit TRBD2. The junction had 7 bases not matched to a gene; V was cut back by 5 bases and J by 0 bases. CDR3 length: 15 amino acids. Per the germline V gene, CDR1 is SGHAT and CDR2 is FQNNGV. CDR3 in amino acids: CASSLRDYASYEQYF. CDR3 in DNA: TGTGCCAGCAGCCTCCGGGACTATGCCTCCTACGAGCAGTACTTC.

This chain uses TRBV27 with TRBJ2-7, with D possibly called TRBD1 or TRBD2 (6 bases each). The germline CDR1 and CDR2 sequences are MNHEY and SMNVEV (reference sequence). Trimming took 2 bases from V and 4 from J, leaving 15 bases between them. This CDR3 spans 15 amino acids. In DNA, the CDR3 is TGTGCCAGCAGTTTAGCCGAGGGGGGCGAGTACGAGCAGTACTTC. Its translation is CASSLAEGGEYEQYF.

This rearrangement joins TRBV11-2 to TRBJ2-3, with D tentatively TRBD1 or TRBD2 (5 bases each). V was cut by 2 bases and J by 2 bases, with 17 bases left in between. CDR3 length: 17 residues. Germline V gene data show CDR1 as SGHAT and CDR2 as FQNNGV. CDR3 region: CASSLSSWGRNTDTQYF. In DNA, the CDR3 is TGTGCCAGCAGCTTATCTTCCTGGGGACGCAACACAGATACGCAGTATTTT.

The chain uses TRBV2 and TRBJ2-5; unclear D gene. The ends were cut back, 1 base at V and 0 bases at J, with 6 bases in the middle. Germline CDR1 SNHLY, CDR2 FYNNEI. This CDR3 is built from 14 residues. The CDR3 here is CASSEVAYQETQYF. The DNA of the CDR3 is TGTGCCAGCAGTGAAGTGGCGTACCAAGAGACCCAGTACTTC.

This clone was seen a handful of times. V and J are TRBV19 and TRBJ1-2; TRBD1 might be the D (5 bases). V was shortened by 4 bases and J by 0 bases, with 12 bases between the two germline ends. Looked up from germline, CDR1 is LNHDA and CDR2 is SQIVND (reference sequence). The CDR3 sequence is 15 residues long. The CDR3 spells CASSTGTVANYGYTF. CDR3 DNA sequence: TGTGCCAGTAGTACCGGGACTGTAGCTAACTATGGCTACACCTTC.

CDR3 sequence: CASSHGTYYGYTF. The DNA for the CDR3 is TGTGCCAGCAGTCACGGGACGTATTATGGCTACACCTTC. The chain combines TRBV27 with TRBJ1-2; D may be TRBD1 (5 bases). This CDR3 spans 13 amino acids. CDR1 and CDR2 (germline): MNHEY, SMNVEV (reference sequence). Trimming removed 5 bases from V and 5 bases from J, with 12 bases in between.

The chain recombines TRBV27 with TRBJ2-7; 9 nucleotides align to TRBD1. The CDR3 spans 14 residues. Germline V gives CDR1 MNHEY, CDR2 SMNVEV (reference sequence). V shed 8 bases and J 6 bases; nucleotides not matched to a gene: 11. CDR3 bases: TGTGCCAGCGCATCCTGGACAGGGGCGGCCGAGCAGTACTTC. Protein: CASASWTGAAEQYF.

CDR3 sequence (DNA): TGTGCCAGCAGCTACCTCTCGGGGACAGGGATGTTTTTT. This encodes CASSYLSGTGMFF. The V gene is TRBV7-2, the J gene TRBJ1-4; 9 bases map to TRBD1. The germline gives CDR1 SGHTA, CDR2 FQGNSA. With V trimmed by 4 bases and J by 15 bases, 9 bases remained unmatched. This CDR3 is 13 amino acids long. Filled out from reference TRBV7-2 and TRBJ1-4, the complete variable domain reads GAGVSQSPSNKVTEKGKDVELRCDPISGHTALYWYRQSLGQGLEFLIYFQGNSAPDKSGLPSDRFSAERTGGSVSTLTIQRTQQEDSAVYLCASSYLSGTGMFFGSGTQLSVL.

V and J are TRBV19 and TRBJ1-2; 11 bases line up with TRBD1. The V and J ends lost 11 bases and 4 bases, in that order; junction bases with no gene match: 3. CDR1 is LNHDA and CDR2 is SQIVND in the germline V gene (reference sequence). CDR3 length: 12 amino acids. CDR3 nucleotide sequence: TGTGCCGGACAGGGGGCCGGCTATGGCTACACCTTC. Residues: CAGQGAGYGYTF.